This T cell receptor (beta chain) was found in a study of response to subunit inactivated influenza vaccine. Study-wide results and limits: It was the authors' suggestion that each seasonal influenza vaccination recruits few new T cells.

Germline V gene data show CDR1 as LGHDT and CDR2 as YNNKEL (reference sequence). V was clipped by 0 bases and J by 4 bases; unmatched bases: 5. The CDR3 extends over 15 amino acids. As to this clonotype: Its specificity is not known.

TCRdb reanalysed the RT-PCR reads using MiXCR and keeps one entry per CDR3 protein. The table records a few hundred thousand distinct CDR3 sequences, 14% of them present only once. This specimen was PBMCs from blood, taken less than 13 days after vaccination. This chain connects TRBV3-1 to TRBJ2-5; 7 positions match TRBD2. The TCR comes from a man aged 50 or older who received an inactivated influenza vaccine. DNA of the CDR3: TGTGCCAGCAGCCAAGATATGGGGGGGGGAGAGACCCAGTACTTC. Protein: CASSQDMGGGETQYF.